The 20 T cell receptor beta chains listed next were all sequenced from one sample in a study of early T cells in non-severe SARS-CoV-2 infection (dated by TCRdb to about 2021). Library preparation employed 5' RACE. Reads for this sample came from a NextSeq 500. TCRdb reprocessed the public reads (quality trimming at Q25 with fastp, clone calling with MiXCR) and kept in-frame beta chains. Rows with one shared CDR3 protein collapse into an entry with the most common genes and DNA. The sample data list tens of thousands of distinct CDR3 sequences, and 11% of these were observed just once. The top ten clones comprise roughly an eighth of the sample. Sequenced input: whole blood. The origin of the receptors is an adult who was a healthcare worker with PCR-confirmed SARS-CoV-2 infection or an uninfected control (not recorded which).

The sample holds many counts of this clonotype. The V call is TRBV7-2, the J call TRBJ1-4; perhaps TRBD1 as D (6 bases). The ends were cut back, 3 bases at V and 5 bases at J, with 10 bases in the middle. The CDR3 covers 14 residues. In germline, CDR1 is SGHTA, CDR2 FQGNSA. The CDR3 DNA reads TGTGCCAGCAGCTTGTCCAGGGGAAATGAAAAACTGTTTTTT. Its protein is CASSLSRGNEKLFF.

The chain combines TRBV28 with TRBJ2-5, with a weak D call TRBD1 (6 bases). The CDR3 loop spans 14 amino acids. Trimming removed 11 bases at V and 3 bases at J, with 19 bases between. CDR1 is MDHEN and CDR2 is SYDVKM in the germline V gene. CDR3 DNA sequence: TGTGCCGCCGGAACGGACAGCGGAAAAGAGACCCAGTACTTC. Translation: CAAGTDSGKETQYF.

This clonotype was recorded once. A much larger clone differs by one base, so this may be a read error. The chain uses TRBV6-5 and TRBJ2-6, with D perhaps matching TRBD2 (5 bases). The CDR3 is 15 amino acids. In germline, CDR1 is MNHEY, CDR2 SVGAGI. The V and J ends lost 6 bases and 4 bases respectively, with 13 bases between them. The CDR3 sequence: CASSRTEVGANVLTF. In DNA form, the CDR3 reads TGTGCCAGCAGCCGCACGGAGGTAGGGGCCAACGTCCTGACTTTC.

The sample holds a few counts of this clonotype. CDR3 nucleotides: TGTGCCAGCAGTTCAACAGGGGCTAACACTGAAGCTTTCTTT. This encodes CASSSTGANTEAFF. The chain combines TRBV12-3 or TRBV12-4 with TRBJ1-1; 7 nucleotides agree with TRBD1. The CDR3 totals 14 residues. The junction had 4 bases not matched to a gene; V was cut back by 4 bases and J by 2 bases.

This clonotype showed up just a few times. This rearrangement joins TRBV15 to TRBJ2-3, with TRBD1 matching over 9 bases. With V trimmed by 8 bases and J by 5 bases, 14 bases remained unmatched. This CDR3 region has 16 residues. Germline V lookup: CDR1 LNHNV, CDR2 YYDKDF (reference sequence). Written as DNA, the CDR3 is TGTGCCACCGCAGAGGACAACAGGGGGCTTAGAGATACGCAGTATTTT. Its protein is CATAEDNRGLRDTQYF.

This clonotype has more than one count but fewer than ten. The chain links TRBV11-2 to TRBJ2-3; 9 bases are shared with TRBD2. This CDR3 spans 13 amino acids. Germline V CDR1 and CDR2: SGHAT, FQNNGV. V dropped 8 bases and J dropped 3; count of bases not matched to a gene: 3. The CDR3: CASGGRVTDTQYF. DNA for the CDR3: TGTGCCAGCGGCGGGAGGGTTACAGATACGCAGTATTTT.

This clonotype was detected ten times or more. The rearrangement uses TRBV29-1 and TRBJ2-7; D gene unclear. The V end lost 6 bases, the J end lost 8 bases, and 11 bases lay between the germline ends. Germline CDR1 and CDR2: SQVTM and ANQGSEA. There are 10 residues in the CDR3. The chain's CDR3 is CSVPPQKQYF. CDR3 coding DNA: TGCAGCGTACCCCCCCAAAAGCAGTACTTC.

The table lists this clonotype with many counts. This chain uses TRBV7-3 with TRBJ2-5; 8 bases match TRBD2. This CDR3 contains 14 residues. The germline V gene has CDR1 SGHTA and CDR2 FQGTGA. Trimming removed 5 bases from V and 4 bases from J; junction bases left unmatched: 6. The CDR3 DNA follows: TGTGCCAGCAGCCCACAAGCGGGAGTAGAGACCCAGTACTTC. The encoded protein is CASSPQAGVETQYF.

The chain carries TRBV2 and TRBJ2-4; 7 nucleotides agree with TRBD1. The CDR3 covers 14 residues. J lost 4 bases, V lost 6 bases, and 6 bases had no gene match. CDR1 and CDR2 (germline): SNHLY, FYNNEI. CDR3 DNA sequence: TGTGCCAGCAGCATTGGGACAGCAAAAAACATTCAGTACTTC. It codes for CASSIGTAKNIQYF.

The table lists this clonotype with a few counts. The rearrangement links TRBV6-2 or TRBV6-3 to TRBJ2-1, with 11 positions matching TRBD2. The CDR3 runs to 16 residues. CDR1 and CDR2 (germline): MNHEY, SVGEGT. The J segment lost 9 bases and the V segment lost 6 bases, leaving 13 bases of the junction unmatched. CDR3 coding DNA: TGTGCCAGCAGCCACCGGAGGGCTAGCGGGAGGAGTGAGCAGTTCTTC. This translates into CASSHRRASGRSEQFF.

The genes are TRBV2 and TRBJ2-3, with D possibly TRBD2 on 5 matching bases. This CDR3 contains 15 residues. Germline CDR1 reads SNHLY; CDR2 reads FYNNEI. The V end was cut by 3 bases, the J end by 2 bases, with 12 bases between. The CDR3 sequence: CASSELSGLTDTQYF. The CDR3 DNA reads as TGTGCCAGCAGTGAGTTAAGCGGCCTCACAGATACGCAGTATTTT. Variable domain in full (rest from reference TRBV2 and TRBJ2-3): EPEVTQTPSHQVTQMGQEVILRCVPISNHLYFYWYRQILGQKVEFLVSFYNNEISEKSEIFDDQFSVERPDGSNFTLKIRSTKLEDSAMYFCASSELSGLTDTQYFGPGTRLTVL.

This clonotype appeared many times. This sequence joins TRBV19 and TRBJ1-1; 8 bases map to TRBD1. With V trimmed by 6 bases and J by 1 base, 7 bases remained unmatched. The CDR3 is 15 amino acids. CDR1 is LNHDA, CDR2 SQIVND, per germline (reference sequence). This CDR3 reads CASRPMGQANTEAFF. CDR3 in DNA: TGTGCCAGTAGGCCTATGGGACAGGCGAACACTGAAGCTTTCTTT. The full variable domain, rest sourced from reference TRBV19 and TRBJ1-1, is DGGITQSPKYLFRKEGQNVTLSCEQNLNHDAMYWYRQDPGQGLRLIYYSQIVNDFQKGDIAEGYSVSREKKESFPLTVTSAQKNPTAFYLCASRPMGQANTEAFFGQGTRLTVV.

This clonotype was observed a handful of times. In DNA form, the CDR3 reads TGCGCCAGCAGCCAAGCTATTAGGGGGGCTTTATTTTATGGCTACACCTTC. Amino acids: CASSQAIRGALFYGYTF. The genes are TRBV4-3 and TRBJ1-2, with D possibly matching TRBD1 (6 bases). V was pared by 1 base and J by 5 bases, with 20 bases between. The CDR3 has 17 residues. Germline V gene data show CDR1 as LGHNA and CDR2 as YSLEER.

This chain joins TRBV6-6 and TRBJ1-2, with D hard to call. Trimming stripped 10 bases from V and 4 bases from J, with 19 bases between. The CDR3 runs 14 residues. Germline V lookup: CDR1 MNHNY, CDR2 SVGAGI (reference sequence). The CDR3: CATLPPPDPYGYTF. As DNA, the CDR3 is TGTGCCACTCTCCCGCCACCAGACCCCTATGGCTACACCTTC.

This clonotype was seen repeatedly, ten times or more. The rearrangement links TRBV5-4 to TRBJ2-1; 12 nucleotides match TRBD2. The CDR3 has 16 residues. From germline, CDR1 is SGHNT and CDR2 YYREEE (reference sequence). V trimming: 0 bases; J trimming: 10 bases; junction bases outside the gene matches: 8. This CDR3 reads CASSLGASGRASEQFF. CDR3 bases: TGTGCCAGCAGCTTGGGAGCTAGCGGGAGGGCCTCGGAGCAGTTCTTC.

This chain joins TRBV10-3 and TRBJ1-2; D is ambiguous. The length of the CDR3 is 11 residues. V gave up 2 bases and J gave up 7 bases, with 5 bases separating them. Looked up from germline, CDR1 is ENHRY and CDR2 is SYGVKD. The CDR3 here is CAISEGSGYTF. CDR3 in DNA: TGTGCCATCAGTGAGGGTTCTGGCTACACCTTC.

This clonotype was seen at least ten times. This chain uses TRBV6-1 with TRBJ2-1; D perhaps matches TRBD2 (6 bases). Trimming removed 11 bases from V and 6 bases from J, with 26 bases in between. This CDR3 is built from 16 residues. Germline V lookup: CDR1 MNHNS, CDR2 SASEGT. CDR3 sequence (DNA): TGTGCCGTCACCCCGGCCACGGGGGATGGGTCCAATGAGCAGTTCTTC. Translating it yields CAVTPATGDGSNEQFF.

In its sample, this clonotype was seen many times. For the CDR3, the DNA is TGCGCCAGCAGCTTAGAGGCAGGGCGCGAGACCCAGTACTTC. Translation: CASSLEAGRETQYF. The rearrangement joins TRBV5-1 to TRBJ2-5, with D tentatively TRBD1 (5 bases). This CDR3 region has 14 residues. CDR1 and CDR2 (germline): SGHRS, YFSETQ. The V gene lost 2 bases and the J gene lost 5 bases, with 13 bases spanning the gap.

At least ten counts were recorded for this clonotype. The chain links TRBV5-4 to TRBJ2-1; D unclear. Germline V CDR1 and CDR2: SGHNT, YYREEE (reference sequence). This CDR3 is 12 amino acids long. V was cut by 2 bases and J by 7 bases, with 7 bases left in between. The CDR3 DNA reads TGTGCCAGCAGCTTCCGGGCTAATGAGCAGTTCTTC. Protein: CASSFRANEQFF.

This clonotype was seen only a few times. This sequence joins TRBV29-1 and TRBJ2-3, with 13 bases matching TRBD2. This CDR3 spans 13 amino acids. CDR1 SQVTM and CDR2 ANQGSEA come from the germline V gene. V shed 8 bases and J 5 bases; nucleotides not matched to a gene: 4. The CDR3 DNA sequence: TGCAGCACCCGGACTAGCGGGGGAGATACGCAGTATTTT. Translated, it gives CSTRTSGGDTQYF.